The table lists the clone carrying this T cell receptor beta chain with many counts. Its antigen is unidentified. The source of the sample is a study of CD8 T cells in ankylosing spondylitis. General study points: As reported, disease-linked clones showed significant enrichment in matched ankylosing spondylitis synovial fluid. Ankylosing spondylitis blood seemed to carry a telltale TCR beta motif made of eight highly homologous variants.

Using its own MiXCR run on the 5' RACE reads, TCRdb lists one record per CDR3 protein. This sample has some 200,000 distinct CDR3 sequences; roughly 13% occur once, and the top ten carry about 17%. The CDR3 has 16 residues. Trimming cost V 2 bases and J 1 base, with 14 bases left between them. CDR1 is ENHRY, CDR2 SYGVKD, per germline. The chain links TRBV10-3 to TRBJ1-1; a weak D match, TRBD1 (6 bases). The sequencing sample was made of blood, either unsorted or a sorted T cell fraction (not recorded which). The TCR sequence derives from a male donor with ankylosing spondylitis or in good health (not recorded which). The CDR3 is CAISEVGQRANTEAFF. CDR3 nucleotides: TGTGCCATCAGTGAGGTCGGACAGAGGGCGAACACTGAAGCTTTCTTT.